The 7 T cell receptor beta chains reported below all come from one sample, sequenced in a study of T cell changes during pregnancy in multiple sclerosis. TCRdb keeps only in-frame clones here, not all; method: immunoSEQ multiplex PCR. The sample yields 69,000 or so clones, approximately 91% seen once. Sequenced here: peripheral blood, sampled in the third trimester of pregnancy. Receptors were obtained from a female donor with multiple sclerosis, enrolled in a pregnancy study.

This clone has a handful of counts. The chain recombines TRBV7-9 with TRBJ2-1, with 12 bases identical to TRBD2. The CDR3 extends over 16 amino acids. Germline CDR1 SEHNR, CDR2 FQNEAQ (reference sequence). Trimming cost V 5 bases and J 4 bases; bases outside gene matches: 6. The CDR3 reads CASSQSGLAGYNEQFF. The CDR3, as DNA: TGTGCCAGCAGCCAATCGGGACTAGCGGGTTACAATGAGCAGTTCTTC. Full variable domain (missing parts from reference TRBV7-9 and TRBJ2-1): DTGVSQNPRHKITKRGQNVTFRCDPISEHNRLYWYRQTLGQGPEFLTYFQNEAQLEKSRLLSDRFSAERPKGSFSTLEIQRTEQGDSAMYLCASSQSGLAGYNEQFFGPGTRLTVL.

This rearrangement joins TRBV4-3 to TRBJ1-6; 7 bases are a match to TRBD1. CDR1 and CDR2 (germline): LGHNA, YSLEER. V lost 3 bases, J lost 7 bases, and 6 bases stayed unmatched. The CDR3 sequence is 15 residues long. The CDR3 DNA is TGCGCCAGCAGCCATGACGGACAGGACAATTCACCCCTCCACTTT. This gives the protein CASSHDGQDNSPLHF.

In its sample, this clone was seen once. The CDR3 is CASSPGLAGGPRNTQYF. The CDR3 DNA sequence: TGTGCCAGCTCCCCGGGACTAGCGGGGGGGCCTCGTAATACGCAGTATTTT. The V and J genes are TRBV27 and TRBJ2-3; 16 bases agree with TRBD2. Germline trimming cut 8 bases from V and 7 bases from J; bases unmatched to any gene: 12. The germline gives CDR1 MNHEY, CDR2 SMNVEV (reference sequence). The CDR3 is 17 amino acids.

V is TRBV5-1 and J is TRBJ2-1, with D possibly being TRBD1 (6 bases). The CDR3 runs to 14 residues. The germline CDR1 and CDR2 sequences are SGHRS and YFSETQ. The V gene lost 3 bases and the J gene lost 8 bases, with 15 bases spanning the gap. CDR3 amino acids: CASSSDDRFHEQFF. Here the CDR3 DNA reads TGCGCCAGCAGCTCCGATGACAGGTTCCATGAGCAGTTCTTC.

This rearrangement joins TRBV19 to TRBJ1-1; 8 nucleotides align to TRBD1. In germline, CDR1 is LNHDA, CDR2 SQIVND (reference sequence). The CDR3 is made up of 16 amino acids. V was pared by 5 bases and J by 1 base, with 9 bases of the junction left unmatched. CDR3 in DNA: TGTGCCAGTAGTCGACAGGGGAGGATGGCGAACACTGAAGCTTTCTTT. Amino acid sequence: CASSRQGRMANTEAFF.

The chain is built from TRBV4-1 and TRBJ1-2; D remains unclear. The CDR3 runs to 14 residues. V lost 1 base, J lost 6 bases, and 12 bases lay in between. CDR1 MGHRA and CDR2 YSYEKL come from the germline V gene. The CDR3 nucleotides read TGCGCCAGCAGCCAAGGCAGGCTTTTCGATGGCTACACCTTC. It codes for CASSQGRLFDGYTF.

V usage is TRBV18 and J usage is TRBJ2-7; the match to TRBD1 covers 9 bases. V lost 3 bases to trimming and J lost 6 bases; unmatched junction nucleotides: 9. The CDR3 is 15 amino acids. Germline V gives CDR1 KGHSH, CDR2 LQKENI. CDR3 coding DNA: TGTGCCAGCTCACCGTCAGGACAGGGGATCGTCGAGCAGTACTTC. It translates to CASSPSGQGIVEQYF.